The TCR beta chain described here comes from a study of blood T cell repertoires in COVID-19. Study summary: COVID-19 samples collected from the United States, Italy and Spain covered acute and convalescent phases. PBMCs, B-cell-depleted T cells, or T cells provided the cDNA or gDNA that made up the material.

V shed 5 bases, J shed 8 bases, and the junction held 6 bases outside the gene matches. CDR3 length: 13 amino acids. Germline lookup yields CDR1 SEHNR and CDR2 FQNEAQ (reference sequence). This clone was seen once. Methods used by the authors: Amplification with reference gene primers provided the estimates of nucleated cell counts. Sequencing used immunoSEQ multiplex PCR; TCRdb keeps in-frame clones, though not all of them. Clonal size and the V and J genes are those of that table, whereas D and trimming came from the DNA. Counted here are approximately 270,000 clones, around 89% occurring once; the ten biggest clones make up roughly 0.8%.

Sequencing was performed on peripheral blood. The sequence was obtained from a man younger than 40 with acute or convalescent COVID-19. This chain links TRBV7-9 with TRBJ1-1, with TRBD1 identical over 9 bases. CDR3 nucleotide sequence: TGTGCCAGCAGCACCGAACAGGGGGCGGAAGCTTTCTTT. This gives the protein CASSTEQGAEAFF. Together with reference TRBV7-9 and TRBJ1-1, the CDR3 gives the full variable domain: DTGVSQNPRHKITKRGQNVTFRCDPISEHNRLYWYRQTLGQGPEFLTYFQNEAQLEKSRLLSDRFSAERPKGSFSTLEIQRTEQGDSAMYLCASSTEQGAEAFFGQGTRLTVV.